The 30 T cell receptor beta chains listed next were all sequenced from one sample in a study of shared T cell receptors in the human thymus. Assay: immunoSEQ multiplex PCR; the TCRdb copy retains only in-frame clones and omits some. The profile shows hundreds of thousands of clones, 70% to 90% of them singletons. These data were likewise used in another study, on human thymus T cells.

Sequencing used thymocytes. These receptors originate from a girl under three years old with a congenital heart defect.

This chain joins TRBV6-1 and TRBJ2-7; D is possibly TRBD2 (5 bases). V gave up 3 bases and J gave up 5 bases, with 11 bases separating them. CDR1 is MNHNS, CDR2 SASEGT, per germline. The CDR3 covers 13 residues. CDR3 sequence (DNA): TGTGCCAGCAGTGATCTGAGGGTGCACGAGCAGTACTTC. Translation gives CASSDLRVHEQYF.

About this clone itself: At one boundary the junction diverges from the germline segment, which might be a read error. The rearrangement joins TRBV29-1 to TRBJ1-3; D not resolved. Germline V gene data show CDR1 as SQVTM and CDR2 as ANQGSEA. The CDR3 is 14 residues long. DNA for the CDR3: TGCAGCGTCGAAGGTGAATTAGCTGGAAACACCATATATTTT. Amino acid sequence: CSVEGELAGNTIYF.

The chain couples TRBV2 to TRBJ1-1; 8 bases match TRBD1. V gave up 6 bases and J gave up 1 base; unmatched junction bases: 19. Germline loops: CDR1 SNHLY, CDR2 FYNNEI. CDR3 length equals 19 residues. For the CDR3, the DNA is TGTGCCAGCAGGGCCACCAGGGGGCGCGCCCGATGGGGGAACACTGAAGCTTTCTTT. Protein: CASRATRGRARWGNTEAFF.

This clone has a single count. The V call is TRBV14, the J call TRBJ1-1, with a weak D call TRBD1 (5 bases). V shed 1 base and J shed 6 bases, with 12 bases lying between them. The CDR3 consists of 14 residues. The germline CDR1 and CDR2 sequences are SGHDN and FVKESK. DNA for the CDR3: TGTGCCAGCAGCCAAGGGGGCATCTTTGCTGAAGCTTTCTTT. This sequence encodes CASSQGGIFAEAFF.

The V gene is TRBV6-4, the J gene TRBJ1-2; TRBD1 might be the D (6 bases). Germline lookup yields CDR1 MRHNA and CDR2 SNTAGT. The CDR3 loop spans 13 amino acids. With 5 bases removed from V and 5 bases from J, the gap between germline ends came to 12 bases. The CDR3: CASSPTGRYGYTF. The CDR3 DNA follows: TGTGCCAGCAGTCCCACAGGGCGGTATGGCTACACCTTC.

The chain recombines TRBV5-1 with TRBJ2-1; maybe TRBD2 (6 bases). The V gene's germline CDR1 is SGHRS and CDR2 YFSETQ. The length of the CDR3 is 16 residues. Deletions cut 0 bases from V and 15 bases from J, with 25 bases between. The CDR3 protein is CASSLVTGPTENGGFF. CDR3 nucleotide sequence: TGCGCCAGCAGCTTGGTAACCGGGCCCACAGAGAACGGGGGGTTCTTC.

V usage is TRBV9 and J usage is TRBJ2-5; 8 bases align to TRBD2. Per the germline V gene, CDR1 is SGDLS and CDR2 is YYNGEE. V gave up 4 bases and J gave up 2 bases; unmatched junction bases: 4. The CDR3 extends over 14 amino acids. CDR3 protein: CASSPTSGQETQYF. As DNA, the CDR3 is TGTGCCAGCAGCCCTACTAGCGGACAAGAGACCCAGTACTTC.

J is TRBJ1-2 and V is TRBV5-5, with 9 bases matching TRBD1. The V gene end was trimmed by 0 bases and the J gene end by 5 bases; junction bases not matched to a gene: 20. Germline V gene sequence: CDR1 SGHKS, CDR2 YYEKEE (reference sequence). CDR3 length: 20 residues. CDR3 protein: CASSLASFCARDRDRYGYTF. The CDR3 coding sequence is TGTGCCAGCAGCTTGGCGTCCTTTTGCGCGCGGGACAGGGATAGATATGGCTACACCTTC.

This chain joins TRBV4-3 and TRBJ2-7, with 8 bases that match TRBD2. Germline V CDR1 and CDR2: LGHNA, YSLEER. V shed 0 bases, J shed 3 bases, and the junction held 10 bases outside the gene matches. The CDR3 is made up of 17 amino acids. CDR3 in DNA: TGCGCCAGCAGCCAAGACAGCACTAGCGGAATCATCTACGAGCAGTACTTC. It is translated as CASSQDSTSGIIYEQYF.

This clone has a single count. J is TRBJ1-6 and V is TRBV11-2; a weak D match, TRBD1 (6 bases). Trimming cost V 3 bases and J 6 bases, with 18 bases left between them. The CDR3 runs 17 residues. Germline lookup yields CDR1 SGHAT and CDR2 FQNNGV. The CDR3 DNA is TGTGCCAGCAGCTTCCTTTCCCGGCCAGGGGCTAATTCACCCCTCCACTTT. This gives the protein CASSFLSRPGANSPLHF.

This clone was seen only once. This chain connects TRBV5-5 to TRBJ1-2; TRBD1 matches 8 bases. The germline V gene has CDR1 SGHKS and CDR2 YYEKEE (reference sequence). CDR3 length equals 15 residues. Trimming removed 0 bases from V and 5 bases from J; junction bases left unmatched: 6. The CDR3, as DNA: TGTGCCAGCAGCTTGGAGGACAGGGATATGTATGGCTACACCTTC. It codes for CASSLEDRDMYGYTF.

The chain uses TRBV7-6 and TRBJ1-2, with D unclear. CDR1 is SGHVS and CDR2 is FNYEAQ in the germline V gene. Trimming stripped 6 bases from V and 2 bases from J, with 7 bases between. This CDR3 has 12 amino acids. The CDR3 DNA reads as TGTGCCAGCAGACATAACAACTATGGCTACACCTTC. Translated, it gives CASRHNNYGYTF. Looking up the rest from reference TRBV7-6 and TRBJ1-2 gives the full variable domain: GAGVSQSPRYKVTKRGQDVALRCDPISGHVSLYWYRQALGQGPEFLTYFNYEAQQDKSGLPNDRFSAERPEGSISTLTIQRTEQRDSAMYRCASRHNNYGYTFGSGTRLTVV.

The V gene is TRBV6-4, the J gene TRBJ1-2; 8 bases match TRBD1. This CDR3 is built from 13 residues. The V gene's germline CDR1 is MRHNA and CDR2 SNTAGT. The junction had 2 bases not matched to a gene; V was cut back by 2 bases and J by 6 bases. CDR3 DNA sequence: TGTGCCAGCAGTGACACACAGGGGGATGGCTACACCTTC. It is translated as CASSDTQGDGYTF.

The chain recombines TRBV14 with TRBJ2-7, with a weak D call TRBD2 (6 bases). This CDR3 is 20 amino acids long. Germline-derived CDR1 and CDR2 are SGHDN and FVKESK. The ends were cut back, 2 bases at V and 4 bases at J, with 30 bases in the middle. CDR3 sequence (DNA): TGTGCCAGCAGCCAAAACAAGGGGATTGAGCGGGCGGCTAGGTTGTACGAGCAGTACTTC. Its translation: CASSQNKGIERAARLYEQYF.

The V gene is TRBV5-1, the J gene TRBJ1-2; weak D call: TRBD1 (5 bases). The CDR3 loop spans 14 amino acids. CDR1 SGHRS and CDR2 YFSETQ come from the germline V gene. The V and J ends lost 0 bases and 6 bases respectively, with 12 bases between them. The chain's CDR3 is CASSLEGAFDGYTF. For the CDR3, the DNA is TGCGCCAGCAGCTTGGAAGGGGCGTTTGATGGCTACACCTTC.

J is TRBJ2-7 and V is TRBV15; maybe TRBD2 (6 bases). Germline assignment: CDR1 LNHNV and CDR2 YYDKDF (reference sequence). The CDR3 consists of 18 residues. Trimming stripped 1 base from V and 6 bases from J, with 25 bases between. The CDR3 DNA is TGTGCCACCAGCAGAGCGGCGAAGGGGACTCACGATACTACCGAGCAGTACTTC. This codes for CATSRAAKGTHDTTEQYF.

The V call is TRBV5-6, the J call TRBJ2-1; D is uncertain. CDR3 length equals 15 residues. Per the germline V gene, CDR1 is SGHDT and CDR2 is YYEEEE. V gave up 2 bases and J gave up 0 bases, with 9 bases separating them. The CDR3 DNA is TGTGCCAGCAGCTTCTGTGAGAGCTCCTACAATGAGCAGTTCTTC. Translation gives CASSFCESSYNEQFF.

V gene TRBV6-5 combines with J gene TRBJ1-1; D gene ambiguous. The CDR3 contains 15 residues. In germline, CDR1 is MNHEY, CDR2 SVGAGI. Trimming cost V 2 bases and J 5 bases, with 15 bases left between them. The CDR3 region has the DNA TGTGCCAGCAGTTACACCAGGCGTGGAGGGACTGAAGCTTTCTTT. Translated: CASSYTRRGGTEAFF.

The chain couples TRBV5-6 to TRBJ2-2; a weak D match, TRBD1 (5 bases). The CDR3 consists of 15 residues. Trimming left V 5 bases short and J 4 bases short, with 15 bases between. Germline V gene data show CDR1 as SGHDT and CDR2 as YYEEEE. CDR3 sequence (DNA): TGTGCCAGCAGAGGCCCCCACAGGTCCACCGGGGAGCTGTTTTTT. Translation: CASRGPHRSTGELFF.

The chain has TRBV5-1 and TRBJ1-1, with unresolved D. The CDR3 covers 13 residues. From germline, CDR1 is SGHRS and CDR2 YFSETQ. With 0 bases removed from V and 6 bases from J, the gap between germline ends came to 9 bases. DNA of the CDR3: TGCGCCAGCAGCTTGGCTGGCGGGGCTGAAGCTTTCTTT. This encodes CASSLAGGAEAFF.

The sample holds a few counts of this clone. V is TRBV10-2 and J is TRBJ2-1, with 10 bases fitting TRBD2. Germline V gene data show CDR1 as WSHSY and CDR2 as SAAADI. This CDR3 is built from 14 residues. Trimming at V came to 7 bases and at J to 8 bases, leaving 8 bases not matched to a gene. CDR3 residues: CASIGSGGRYEQFF. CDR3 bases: TGCGCCAGCATCGGTAGCGGGGGGAGGTATGAGCAGTTCTTC.

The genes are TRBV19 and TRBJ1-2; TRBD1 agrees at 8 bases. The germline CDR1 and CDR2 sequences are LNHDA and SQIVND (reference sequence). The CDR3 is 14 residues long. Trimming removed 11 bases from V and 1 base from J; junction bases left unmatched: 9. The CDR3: CACSRQGLNYGYTF. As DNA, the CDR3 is TGTGCCTGCTCTCGACAGGGGCTTAACTATGGCTACACCTTC.

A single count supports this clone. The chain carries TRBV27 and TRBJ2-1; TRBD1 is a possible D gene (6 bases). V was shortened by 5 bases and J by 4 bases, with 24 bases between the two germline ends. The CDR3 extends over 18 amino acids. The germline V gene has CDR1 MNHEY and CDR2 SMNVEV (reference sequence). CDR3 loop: CASSPITQGKWGYNEQFF. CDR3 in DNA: TGTGCCAGCAGTCCGATAACTCAGGGGAAGTGGGGGTACAATGAGCAGTTCTTC.

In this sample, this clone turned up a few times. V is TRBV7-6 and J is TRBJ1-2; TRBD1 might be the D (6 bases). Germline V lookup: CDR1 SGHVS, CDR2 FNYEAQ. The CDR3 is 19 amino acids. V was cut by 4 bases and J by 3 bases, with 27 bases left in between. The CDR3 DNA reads TGTGCCAGCAGCTCAAACCCCCCGTCCTCAGACAGGCCCTACTATGGCTACACCTTC. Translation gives CASSSNPPSSDRPYYGYTF.

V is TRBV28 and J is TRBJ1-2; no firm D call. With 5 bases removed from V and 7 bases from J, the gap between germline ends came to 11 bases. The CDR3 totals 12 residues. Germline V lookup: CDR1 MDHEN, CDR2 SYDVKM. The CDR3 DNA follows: TGTGCCAGCAGTCAAACTTCGGGTGGCTACACCTTC. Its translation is CASSQTSGGYTF.

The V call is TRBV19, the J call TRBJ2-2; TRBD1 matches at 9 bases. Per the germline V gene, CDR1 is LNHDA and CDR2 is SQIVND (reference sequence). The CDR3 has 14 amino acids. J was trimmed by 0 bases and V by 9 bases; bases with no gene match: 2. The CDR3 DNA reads TGTGCCAGCAGGACAGGGGCGAACACCGGGGAGCTGTTTTTT. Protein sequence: CASRTGANTGELFF.

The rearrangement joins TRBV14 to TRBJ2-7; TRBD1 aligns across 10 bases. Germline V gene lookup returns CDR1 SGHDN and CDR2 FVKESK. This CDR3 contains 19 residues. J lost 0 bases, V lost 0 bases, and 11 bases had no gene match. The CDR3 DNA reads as TGTGCCAGCAGCCAAGATGCAGGGACAGGGGTCTACCACTCCTACGAGCAGTACTTC. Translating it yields CASSQDAGTGVYHSYEQYF.

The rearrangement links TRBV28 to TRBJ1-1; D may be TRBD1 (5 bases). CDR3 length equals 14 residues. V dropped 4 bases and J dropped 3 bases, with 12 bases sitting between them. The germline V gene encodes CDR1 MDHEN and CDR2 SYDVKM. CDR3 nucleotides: TGTGCCAGCAGTTCTCCCTCGGGGGACACTGAAGCTTTCTTT. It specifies CASSSPSGDTEAFF.

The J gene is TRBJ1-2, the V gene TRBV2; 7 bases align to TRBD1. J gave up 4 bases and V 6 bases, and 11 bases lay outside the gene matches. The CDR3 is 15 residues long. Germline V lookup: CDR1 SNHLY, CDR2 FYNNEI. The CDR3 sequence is CASSAHDRATYGYTF. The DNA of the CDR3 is TGTGCCAGCAGCGCCCATGACAGGGCCACCTATGGCTACACCTTC.

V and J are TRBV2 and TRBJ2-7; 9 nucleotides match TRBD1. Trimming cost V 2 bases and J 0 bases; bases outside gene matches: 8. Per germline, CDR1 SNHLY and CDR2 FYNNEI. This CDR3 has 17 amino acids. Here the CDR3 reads CASSESVRDRDSYEQYF. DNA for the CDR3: TGTGCCAGCAGTGAAAGCGTGAGGGACAGGGACTCCTACGAGCAGTACTTC.